This is a list of T cell receptor beta chains from one sample in a study of vaccination and CD4 T cells after COVID-19. The antigens for these receptors are not known. Each CDR3 protein gets one entry after TCRdb re-called the PCR reads with MiXCR. The sample shows more than 14,000 distinct CDR3 sequences, about 46% of them seen only once. The specimen was CD4+ T cells from blood, cultured in vitro. Source of these receptors: a human donor who had recovered from COVID-19. Each CDR3 is given with its conserved first and last residue. D genes are given only for firm matches. Size tells how often a clone was seen (once, few, many) or the class of an expanded clone, and some rows leave it out.

NA	TRBV20-1	TRBJ2-1	NA	TGCAGTGCTGCTTTAGCGGAGAGCTCCTACAATGAGCAGTTCTTC	CSAALAESSYNEQFF
NA	TRBV6-1	TRBJ2-3	NA	TGTGCCAGCAGCGCCTTTTTGGACCGCTACACAGATACGCAGTATTTT	CASSAFLDRYTDTQYF
NA	TRBV5-1	TRBJ2-3	NA	TGCGCCAGCAGCTTGACAGGATCCACAGATACGCAGTATTTT	CASSLTGSTDTQYF
NA	TRBV6-1	TRBJ2-3	TRBD2	TGTGCCAGCAGCCGTAGCGGGTACACAGATACGCAGTATTTT	CASSRSGYTDTQYF
once	TRBV28	TRBJ2-3	TRBD1	TGTGCCAGCAGTTCCGACAGGGGGCGCTACACAGATACGCAGTATTTT	CASSSDRGRYTDTQYF
NA	TRBV14	TRBJ2-2	NA	TGTGCCAGCAGCTTGGAGGGGGAGCTGTTTTTT	CASSLEGELFF
few	TRBV7-3	TRBJ2-5	TRBD2	TGTGCCAGCAGCTTACTAGCGGGGGGCCCCCAAGAGACCCAGTACTTC	CASSLLAGGPQETQYF
NA	TRBV6-4	TRBJ2-1	TRBD1	TGTGCCAGCAGTTATTACACCGGGACAGGGCAGTTCTTC	CASSYYTGTGQFF
NA	TRBV19	TRBJ2-4	TRBD2	TGTGCCAGTAGTCTAGGGACTAGCGGGAGTGTATGGGAAAACATTCAGTACTTC	CASSLGTSGSVWENIQYF
NA	TRBV5-1	TRBJ1-2	NA	TGCGCCAGCAGTAGTCCGGGACGTCCAGACTATGGCTACACCTTC	CASSSPGRPDYGYTF
NA	TRBV6-1	TRBJ2-7	NA	TGTGCCAGCAGCGTGGTGGGGGAAAGCTACGAGCAGTACTTC	CASSVVGESYEQYF
NA	TRBV6-1	TRBJ1-2	TRBD1	TGTGCCAGCAACCCAACAGGGGTCTATGGCTACACCTTC	CASNPTGVYGYTF
NA	TRBV20-1	TRBJ2-7	NA	TGCAGTGCGTCTACAGGGCCCTCCTACGAGCAGTACTTC	CSASTGPSYEQYF
NA	TRBV6-1	TRBJ1-3	NA	TGTGCCAGCAGGACAGGAGGTGGAAACACCATATATTTT	CASRTGGGNTIYF
few	TRBV27	TRBJ1-5	NA	TGTGCCAGCAGTGCCTTGGGGGGCAATCAGCCCCAGCATTTT	CASSALGGNQPQHF
NA	TRBV5-3	TRBJ1-2	NA	TGTGCCAGCAGCTTGGAGTGGGGCGGCTACACCTTC	CASSLEWGGYTF
NA	TRBV12-3/TRBV12-4	TRBJ2-7	TRBD1	TGTGCCAGCACCAGACAGGGTCCTCCCTACGAGCAGTACTTC	CASTRQGPPYEQYF
once	TRBV11-3	TRBJ2-1	NA	TGTGCCAGCAGCACCAGCTCCTACAATGAGCAGTTCTTC	CASSTSSYNEQFF
once	TRBV5-5	TRBJ2-2	NA	TGTGCCAGCAGCTGGGGTGAAGGCCTAAAGAACACCGGGGAGCTGTTTTTT	CASSWGEGLKNTGELFF
NA	TRBV6-2/TRBV6-3	TRBJ1-1	NA	TGTGCCAGCAGTTACTCCGAGAACACTGAAGCTTTCTTT	CASSYSENTEAFF
NA	TRBV7-2	TRBJ2-5	TRBD2	TGTGCCACCTCCCGACTAGCGGGGGCCGAGACCCAGTACTTC	CATSRLAGAETQYF
few	TRBV20-1	TRBJ1-6	NA	TGCAGTGCTAGAGTATTGGGGGGGAATTCACCCCTCCACTTT	CSARVLGGNSPLHF
NA	TRBV21-1	TRBJ2-7	NA	TGTGCCAGCAGCAAACTGGGGCCCCGAGGGGCGAAGGGCGAGCAGTACTTC	CASSKLGPRGAKGEQYF
NA	TRBV23-1	TRBJ1-4	TRBD1	TGCGCCAACCCGGGGAAGGGACAGGGGTTTAATGAAAAACTGTTTTTT	CANPGKGQGFNEKLFF
NA	TRBV4-3	TRBJ1-3	NA	TGCGCCAGCAGCCAAGAGCGCGGCCGAAGAGGAAACACCATATATTTT	CASSQERGRRGNTIYF
NA	TRBV6-1	TRBJ2-7	NA	TGTGCCAGCGGCAGGGTCGGACTTGGTATCGAGCAGTACTTC	CASGRVGLGIEQYF
medium-sized	TRBV11-3	TRBJ2-1	NA	TGTGCCAGCAGCTTATCCGGGGACTCCTACAATGAGCAGTTCTTC	CASSLSGDSYNEQFF
NA	TRBV20-1	TRBJ2-1	TRBD2	TGCAGTGCCCACCTGCTAAACCGGGACTACTACAATGAGCAGTTCTTC	CSAHLLNRDYYNEQFF
few	TRBV27	TRBJ1-5	NA	TGTGCCAGCAGTTTAGGGGCGGCTCAGCCCCAGCATTTT	CASSLGAAQPQHF
NA	TRBV7-3	TRBJ2-3	NA	TGTGCCAGCAGCTTATCCTCCGCGAGGGCAGATACGCAGTATTTT	CASSLSSARADTQYF
NA	TRBV6-1	TRBJ1-2	TRBD1	TGTGCCAGCAGTACCGGGACAGGCTATGGCTACACCTTC	CASSTGTGYGYTF
few	TRBV19	TRBJ1-2	TRBD1	TGTGCCAGTAGTCTTGGACAGGGGGGCTACACCTTC	CASSLGQGGYTF
medium-sized	TRBV28	TRBJ2-5	TRBD1	TGTGCCAGCAGTTCACGGGACAGGGGCGGGGAGACCCAGTACTTC	CASSSRDRGGETQYF
NA	TRBV6-2/TRBV6-3	TRBJ2-3	NA	TGTGCCAGCAGTTACTCTCGGGGAGATACGCAGTATTTT	CASSYSRGDTQYF
few	TRBV18	TRBJ1-5	NA	TGTGCCAGCTCACCAGACACCCATCAGCCCCAGCATTTT	CASSPDTHQPQHF
NA	TRBV20-1	TRBJ1-2	NA	TGCAGTGCTAGCCTTTGGGGGGGCGGGTATGGCTACACCTTC	CSASLWGGGYGYTF
few	TRBV27	TRBJ2-1	TRBD1	TGTGCCAGCAGTTTCCGGGACAGGGGTATCGATGAGCAGTTCTTC	CASSFRDRGIDEQFF
NA	TRBV24-1	TRBJ2-1	TRBD2	TGTGCCACCAGAGGGACTAGCGGGTCCTACAATGAGCAGTTCTTC	CATRGTSGSYNEQFF
NA	TRBV19	TRBJ2-1	NA	TGTGCCAGTAGAGGGACCGAGCTCCATGAGCAGTTCTTC	CASRGTELHEQFF
once	TRBV6-1	TRBJ2-5	TRBD1	TGTGCCAGCTGCACCCTGGGACAGGGCCAAGAGACCCAGTACTTC	CASCTLGQGQETQYF
NA	TRBV20-1	TRBJ2-3	NA	TGCAGCCTCGGGGAACGTGTTGATACGCAGTATTTT	CSLGERVDTQYF
few	TRBV12-1	TRBJ1-4	NA	TGTGCCAGCAGCTCACTGCCGGGACAGGGATCAGGTGAAAAACTGTTTTTT	CASSSLPGQGSGEKLFF
few	TRBV7-2	TRBJ1-6	NA	TGTGCCAGCAGCTTCCCGCGACCTGGCGGGAATTCACCCCTCCACTTT	CASSFPRPGGNSPLHF
NA	TRBV27	TRBJ2-7	TRBD1	TGTGCCAGCCGAAGGGGACAGGGAGGCTACGAGCAGTACTTC	CASRRGQGGYEQYF